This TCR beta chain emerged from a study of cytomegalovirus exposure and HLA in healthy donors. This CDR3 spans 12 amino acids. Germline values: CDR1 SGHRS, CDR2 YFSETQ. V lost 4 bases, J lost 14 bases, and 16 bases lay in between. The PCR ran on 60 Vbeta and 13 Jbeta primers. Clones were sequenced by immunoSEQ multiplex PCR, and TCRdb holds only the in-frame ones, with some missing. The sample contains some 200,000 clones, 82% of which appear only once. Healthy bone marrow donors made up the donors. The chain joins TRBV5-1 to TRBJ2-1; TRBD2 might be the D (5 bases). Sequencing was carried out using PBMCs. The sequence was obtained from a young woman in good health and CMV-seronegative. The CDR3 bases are TGCGCCAGCAGCCTAGCTGAGACAACCAAGTTCTTC. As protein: CASSLAETTKFF.